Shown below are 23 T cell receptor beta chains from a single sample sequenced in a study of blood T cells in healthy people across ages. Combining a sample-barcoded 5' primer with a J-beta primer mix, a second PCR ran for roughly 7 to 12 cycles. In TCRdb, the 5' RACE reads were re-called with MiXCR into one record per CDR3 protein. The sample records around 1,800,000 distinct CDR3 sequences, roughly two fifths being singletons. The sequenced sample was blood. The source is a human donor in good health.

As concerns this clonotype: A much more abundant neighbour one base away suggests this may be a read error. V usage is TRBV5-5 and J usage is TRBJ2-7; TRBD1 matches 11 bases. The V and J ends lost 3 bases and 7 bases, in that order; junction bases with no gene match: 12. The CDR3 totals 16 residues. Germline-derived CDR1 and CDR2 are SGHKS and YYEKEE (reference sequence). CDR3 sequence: CASSSVRTGGRGEQYF. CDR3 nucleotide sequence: TGTGCCAGCAGCTCGGTCCGGACAGGGGGCCGTGGTGAGCAGTACTTC.

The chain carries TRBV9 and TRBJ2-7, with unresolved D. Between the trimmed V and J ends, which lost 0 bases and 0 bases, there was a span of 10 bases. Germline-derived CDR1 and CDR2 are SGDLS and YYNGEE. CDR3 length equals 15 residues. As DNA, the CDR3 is TGTGCCAGCAGCGTAGGAGCAGTGAGCTCCTACGAGCAGTACTTC. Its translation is CASSVGAVSSYEQYF.

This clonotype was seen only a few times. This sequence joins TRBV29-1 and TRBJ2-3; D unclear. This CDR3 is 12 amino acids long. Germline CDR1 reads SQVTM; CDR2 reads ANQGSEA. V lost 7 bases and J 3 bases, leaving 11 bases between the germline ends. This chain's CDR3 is CSALPRTDTQYF. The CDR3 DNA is TGCAGCGCGTTACCCCGGACAGATACGCAGTATTTT.

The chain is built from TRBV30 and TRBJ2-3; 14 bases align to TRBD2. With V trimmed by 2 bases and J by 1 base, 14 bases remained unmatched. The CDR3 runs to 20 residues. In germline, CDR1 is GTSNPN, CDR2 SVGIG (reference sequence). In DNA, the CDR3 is TGTGCCTGGAGTTTAAGGGGAGGACTAGCGGGGGGTTCTGGCACAGATACGCAGTATTTT. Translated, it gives CAWSLRGGLAGGSGTDTQYF.

CDR3 sequence (DNA): TGTGCCAGCTGCAGAGGGGGGGGCAGCAACTCAGATCAGCCCCAGCATTTT. It encodes CASCRGGGSNSDQPQHF. V gene TRBV28 combines with J gene TRBJ1-5; TRBD1 might be the D (6 bases). Deletions cut 8 bases from V and 5 bases from J, with 25 bases between. The germline CDR1 and CDR2 sequences are MDHEN and SYDVKM. This CDR3 spans 17 amino acids.

The CDR3 sequence is CSAFETAGATDNEQFF. CDR3 in DNA: TGCAGTGCTTTTGAAACAGCGGGGGCCACGGACAATGAGCAGTTCTTC. The chain uses TRBV20-1 and TRBJ2-1; TRBD2 matches at 8 bases. Germline assignment: CDR1 DFQATT and CDR2 SNEGSKA (reference sequence). V gave up 5 bases and J gave up 5 bases; unmatched junction bases: 14. The CDR3 runs to 16 residues.

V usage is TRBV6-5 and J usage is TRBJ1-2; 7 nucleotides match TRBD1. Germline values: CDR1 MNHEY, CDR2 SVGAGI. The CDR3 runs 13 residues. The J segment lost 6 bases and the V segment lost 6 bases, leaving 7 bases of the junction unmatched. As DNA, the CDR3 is TGTGCCAGCAGACCGCCGGGACAGCATGGCTACACCTTC. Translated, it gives CASRPPGQHGYTF.

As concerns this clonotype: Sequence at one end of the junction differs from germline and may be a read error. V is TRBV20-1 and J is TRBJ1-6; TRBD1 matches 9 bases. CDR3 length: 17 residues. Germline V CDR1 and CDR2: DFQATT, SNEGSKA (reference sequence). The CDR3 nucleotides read TGCAGTGCTAGAATAGGGACAGGGAGGCCCTATACTTCACCCCTCCACTTT. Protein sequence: CSARIGTGRPYTSPLHF.

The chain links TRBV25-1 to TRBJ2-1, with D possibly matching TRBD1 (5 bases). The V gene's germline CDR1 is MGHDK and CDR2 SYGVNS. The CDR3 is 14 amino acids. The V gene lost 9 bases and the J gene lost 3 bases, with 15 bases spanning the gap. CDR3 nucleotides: TGTGCCAGTGGGGCTGGCCTTGTCTACAATGAGCAGTTCTTC. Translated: CASGAGLVYNEQFF. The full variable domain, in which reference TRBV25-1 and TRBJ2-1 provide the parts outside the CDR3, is EADIYQTPRYLVIGTGKKITLECSQTMGHDKMYWYQQDPGMELHLIHYSYGVNSTEKGDLSSESTVSRIRTEHFPLTLESARPSHTSQYLCASGAGLVYNEQFFGPGTRLTVL.

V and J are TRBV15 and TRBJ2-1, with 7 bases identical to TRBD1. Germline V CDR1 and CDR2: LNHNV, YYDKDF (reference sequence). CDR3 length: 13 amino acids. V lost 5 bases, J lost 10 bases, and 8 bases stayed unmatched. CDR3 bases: TGTGCCACCAGCCGGGGACAGCTCGGGGAGCAGTTCTTC. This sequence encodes CATSRGQLGEQFF.

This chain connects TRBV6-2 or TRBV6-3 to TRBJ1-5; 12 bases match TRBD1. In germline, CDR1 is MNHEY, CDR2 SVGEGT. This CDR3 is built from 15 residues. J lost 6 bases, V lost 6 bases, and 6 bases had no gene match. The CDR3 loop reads CASSEWGQGAQPQHF. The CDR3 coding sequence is TGTGCCAGCAGCGAATGGGGACAGGGGGCTCAGCCCCAGCATTTT.

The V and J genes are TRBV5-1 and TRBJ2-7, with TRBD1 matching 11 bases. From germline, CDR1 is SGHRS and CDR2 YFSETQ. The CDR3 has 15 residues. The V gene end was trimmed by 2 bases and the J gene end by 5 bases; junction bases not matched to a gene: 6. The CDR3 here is CASSFLGQGAHEQYF. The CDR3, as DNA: TGCGCCAGCAGCTTTCTCGGACAGGGGGCCCACGAGCAGTACTTC.

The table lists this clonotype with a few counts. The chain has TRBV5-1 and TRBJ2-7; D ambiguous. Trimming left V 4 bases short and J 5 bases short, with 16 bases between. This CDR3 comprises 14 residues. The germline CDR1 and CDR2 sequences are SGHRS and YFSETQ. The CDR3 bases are TGCGCCAGCAGCGCCTTCACCAAAAGAGACGAGCAGTACTTC. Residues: CASSAFTKRDEQYF.

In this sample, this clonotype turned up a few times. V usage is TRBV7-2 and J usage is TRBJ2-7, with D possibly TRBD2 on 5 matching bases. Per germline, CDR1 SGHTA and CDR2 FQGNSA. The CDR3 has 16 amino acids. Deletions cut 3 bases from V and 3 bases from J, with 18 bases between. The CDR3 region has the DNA TGTGCCAGCAGCTTGAGGGTAGGGTTTTTTGACTACGAGCAGTACTTC. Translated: CASSLRVGFFDYEQYF.

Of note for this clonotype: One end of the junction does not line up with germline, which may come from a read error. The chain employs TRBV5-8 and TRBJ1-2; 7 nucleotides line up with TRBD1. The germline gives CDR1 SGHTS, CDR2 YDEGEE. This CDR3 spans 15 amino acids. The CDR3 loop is CASSLGDSSFYGYTF. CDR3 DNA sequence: TGTGCCAGTAGCTTGGGGGACAGTTCTTTCTATGGCTACACCTTC. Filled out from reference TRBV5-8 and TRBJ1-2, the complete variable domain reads EAGVTQSPTHLIKTRGQQATLRCSPISGHTSVYWYQQALGLGLQFLLWYDEGEERNRGNFPPRFSGRQFPNYSSELNVNALELEDSALYLCASSLGDSSFYGYTFGSGTRLTVV.

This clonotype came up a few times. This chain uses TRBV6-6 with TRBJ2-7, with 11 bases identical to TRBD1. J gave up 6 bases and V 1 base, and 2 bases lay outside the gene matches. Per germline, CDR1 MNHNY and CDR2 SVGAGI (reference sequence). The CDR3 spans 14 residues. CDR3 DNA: TGTGCCAGCAGTTACTGGGGACAGGGGGGCGAGCAGTACTTC. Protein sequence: CASSYWGQGGEQYF.

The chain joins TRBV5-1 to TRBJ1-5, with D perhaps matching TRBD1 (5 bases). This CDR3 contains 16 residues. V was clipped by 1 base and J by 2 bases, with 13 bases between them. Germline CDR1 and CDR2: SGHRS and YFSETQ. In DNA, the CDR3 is TGCGCCAGCAGCTTGTCGGGGGGAGGTGGCAATCAGCCCCAGCATTTT. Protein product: CASSLSGGGGNQPQHF.

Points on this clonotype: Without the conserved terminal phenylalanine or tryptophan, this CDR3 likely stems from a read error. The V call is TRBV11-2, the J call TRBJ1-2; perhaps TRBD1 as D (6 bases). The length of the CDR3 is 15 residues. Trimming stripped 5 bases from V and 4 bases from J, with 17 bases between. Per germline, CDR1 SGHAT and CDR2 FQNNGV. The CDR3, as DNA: TGTGCCAGCAGCCCCCTACAGGGTTCCCTCTATGGCTACACCTGC. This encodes CASSPLQGSLYGYTC.

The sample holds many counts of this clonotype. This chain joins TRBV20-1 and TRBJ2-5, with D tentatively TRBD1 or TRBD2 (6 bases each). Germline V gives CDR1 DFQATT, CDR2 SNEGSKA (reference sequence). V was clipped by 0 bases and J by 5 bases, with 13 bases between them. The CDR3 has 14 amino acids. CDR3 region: CSARDRRGAETQYF. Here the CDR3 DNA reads TGCAGTGCTAGAGATCGGAGGGGGGCGGAGACCCAGTACTTC.

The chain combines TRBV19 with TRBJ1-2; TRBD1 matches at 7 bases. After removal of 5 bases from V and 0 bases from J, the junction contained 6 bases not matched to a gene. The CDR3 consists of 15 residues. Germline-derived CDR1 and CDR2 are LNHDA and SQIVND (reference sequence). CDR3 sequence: CASSLRGATNYGYTF. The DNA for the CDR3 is TGTGCCAGTAGTCTCAGGGGGGCGACTAACTATGGCTACACCTTC. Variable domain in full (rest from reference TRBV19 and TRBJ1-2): DGGITQSPKYLFRKEGQNVTLSCEQNLNHDAMYWYRQDPGQGLRLIYYSQIVNDFQKGDIAEGYSVSREKKESFPLTVTSAQKNPTAFYLCASSLRGATNYGYTFGSGTRLTVV.

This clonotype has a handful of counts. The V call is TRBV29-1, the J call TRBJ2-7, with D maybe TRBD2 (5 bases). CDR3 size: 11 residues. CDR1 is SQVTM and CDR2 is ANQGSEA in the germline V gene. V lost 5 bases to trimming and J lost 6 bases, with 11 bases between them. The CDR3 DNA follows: TGCAGCGTTAGGATAGGACTCGAGCAGTACTTC. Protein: CSVRIGLEQYF.

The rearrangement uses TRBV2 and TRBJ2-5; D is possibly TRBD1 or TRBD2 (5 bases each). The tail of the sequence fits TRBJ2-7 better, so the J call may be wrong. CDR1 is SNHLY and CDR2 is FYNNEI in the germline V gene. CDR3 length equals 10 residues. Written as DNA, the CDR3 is TGTGCCAGCGAGAGGGGCGAGCAGTACTTC. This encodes CASERGEQYF.

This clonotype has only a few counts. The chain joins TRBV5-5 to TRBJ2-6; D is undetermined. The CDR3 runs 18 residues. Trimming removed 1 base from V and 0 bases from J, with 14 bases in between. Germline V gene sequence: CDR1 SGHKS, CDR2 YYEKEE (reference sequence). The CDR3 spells CASSLMGSFSSGANVLTF. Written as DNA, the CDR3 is TGTGCCAGCAGCTTGATGGGCAGTTTTAGCTCTGGGGCCAACGTCCTGACTTTC. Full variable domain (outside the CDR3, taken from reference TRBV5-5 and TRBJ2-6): DAGVTQSPTHLIKTRGQQVTLRCSPISGHKSVSWYQQVLGQGPQFIFQYYEKEERGRGNFPDRFSARQFPNYSSELNVNALLLGDSALYLCASSLMGSFSSGANVLTFGAGSRLTVL.